This entry lists 11 T cell receptor beta chains sequenced from one sample in a study of T cells in Graves' hyperthyroidism and ophthalmopathy. RNA transcripts served as the template for amplifying TCR beta CDR3 regions. A first-round RT-PCR of the TCR CDR3 used the HTBI primer set. In TCRdb, the multiplex PCR reads were re-called with MiXCR into one record per CDR3 protein. The sample includes 350,000 or so distinct CDR3 sequences, around 18% of them seen just once. Sequenced input: blood. The receptor source for this set is a woman aged 40 to 50 with Graves' ophthalmopathy.

V and J are TRBV25-1 and TRBJ2-3, with D unresolved. This CDR3 region has 17 residues. Trimming shortened V by 0 bases and J by 2 bases, and 15 bases separated the two germline ends. Germline values: CDR1 MGHDK, CDR2 SYGVNS. CDR3 residues: CASSEYLAGVYTDTQYF. The DNA of the CDR3 is TGTGCCAGCAGTGAATATCTGGCAGGCGTGTACACAGATACGCAGTATTTT.

The chain links TRBV29-1 to TRBJ2-7; 10 bases agree with TRBD2. Germline CDR1 is SQVTM and CDR2 is ANQGSEA. The CDR3 covers 15 residues. Trimming cost V 5 bases and J 4 bases; bases outside gene matches: 11. Written as DNA, the CDR3 is TGCAGCGTTCTCCAGCGGACTAGCGGATTTTACGAGCAGTACTTC. Its protein is CSVLQRTSGFYEQYF.

The chain joins TRBV24-1 to TRBJ2-1, with 8 bases aligning to TRBD1. This CDR3 is 16 amino acids long. The V and J ends lost 4 bases and 6 bases, in that order; junction bases with no gene match: 10. The germline V gene has CDR1 KGHDR and CDR2 SFDVKD. DNA of the CDR3: TGTGCCACCAGTGACCCGGACAGGGAAAGGACCAATGAGCAGTTCTTC. It translates to CATSDPDRERTNEQFF.

This clonotype was found many times. This chain connects TRBV3-1 to TRBJ1-2, with TRBD1 as a possible D gene (6 bases). Trimming cost V 4 bases and J 4 bases, with 13 bases left between them. The length of the CDR3 is 14 residues. Germline V gives CDR1 LGHDT, CDR2 YNNKEL (reference sequence). The CDR3 bases are TGTGCCAGCAGCCCACCAGGACAGAGCTATGGCTACACCTTC. This codes for CASSPPGQSYGYTF.

The V and J genes are TRBV19 and TRBJ2-2, with 7 bases fitting TRBD1. The CDR3 totals 16 residues. Germline CDR1 is LNHDA and CDR2 is SQIVND (reference sequence). V shed 0 bases and J 2 bases; nucleotides not matched to a gene: 3. CDR3 residues: CASSIERGRNTGELFF. The CDR3 nucleotides are TGTGCCAGTAGTATAGAAAGGGGGCGTAACACCGGGGAGCTGTTTTTT. Variable domain in full (rest from reference TRBV19 and TRBJ2-2): DGGITQSPKYLFRKEGQNVTLSCEQNLNHDAMYWYRQDPGQGLRLIYYSQIVNDFQKGDIAEGYSVSREKKESFPLTVTSAQKNPTAFYLCASSIERGRNTGELFFGEGSRLTVL.

At least ten counts were recorded for this clonotype. The gene calls are TRBV20-1 and TRBJ1-1, with a possible D match to TRBD1 (6 bases). Germline V gene data show CDR1 as DFQATT and CDR2 as SNEGSKA (reference sequence). CDR3 size: 15 residues. The ends were cut back, 1 base at V and 1 base at J, with 13 bases in the middle. As DNA, the CDR3 is TGCAGTGCTAGAGCGAAGGGGGGGAAGAACACTGAAGCTTTCTTT. It is translated as CSARAKGGKNTEAFF.

A remark on this clonotype: Given a much more abundant clone one base away, this may be a read error. The chain links TRBV12-3 or TRBV12-4 to TRBJ2-2, with D perhaps TRBD1 or TRBD2 (6 bases each). CDR3 length: 16 amino acids. Trimming cost V 3 bases and J 9 bases, with 20 bases left between them. The CDR3 nucleotides read TGTGCCAGCAGTTTGGGTAGGGGGGTAAATGCCAGGGAGCTGTTTTTT. The encoded protein is CASSLGRGVNARELFF.

This clonotype was counted many times. J is TRBJ1-2 and V is TRBV25-1; 8 nucleotides line up with TRBD1. Trimming at V came to 3 bases and at J to 4 bases, leaving 4 bases not matched to a gene. This CDR3 has 14 residues. From germline, CDR1 is MGHDK and CDR2 SYGVNS. CDR3 bases: TGTGCCAGCAGTGACCCAGGGGGCTTCTATGGCTACACCTTC. Translating it yields CASSDPGGFYGYTF.

This clonotype has a count of ten or more. This chain links TRBV13 with TRBJ2-6, with D possibly matching TRBD1 (6 bases). The CDR3 has 16 residues. Germline assignment: CDR1 PRHDT and CDR2 FYEKMQ (reference sequence). Deletions cut 5 bases from V and 0 bases from J, with 11 bases between. The CDR3 here is CASSPDRFSGANVLTF. The CDR3 DNA follows: TGTGCCAGCAGCCCGGACAGATTCTCTGGGGCCAACGTCCTGACTTTC.

The chain employs TRBV27 and TRBJ2-2; a weak D match, TRBD2 (6 bases). This CDR3 has 17 amino acids. V was shortened by 4 bases and J by 0 bases, with 15 bases between the two germline ends. Germline CDR1 reads MNHEY; CDR2 reads SMNVEV (reference sequence). The CDR3 bases are TGTGCCAGCAGTTGGATTAGCGGAAACGCGAACACCGGGGAGCTGTTTTTT. The encoded protein is CASSWISGNANTGELFF.

This clonotype was observed many times. The rearrangement uses TRBV30 and TRBJ2-7, with TRBD1 matching over 9 bases. This CDR3 has 13 residues. Looked up from germline, CDR1 is GTSNPN and CDR2 is SVGIG (reference sequence). Trimming cost V 2 bases and J 7 bases; bases outside gene matches: 6. CDR3 nucleotide sequence: TGTGCCTGGAGTCGAGGAGGGACAGGGGAGCAGTACTTC. The encoded protein is CAWSRGGTGEQYF.